Shown below are 4 T cell receptor beta chains from a single sample sequenced in a study of blood T cell repertoires in COVID-19. Clones were sequenced by immunoSEQ multiplex PCR, and TCRdb holds only the in-frame ones, with some missing. Of 27,000 or so clones in the sample, roughly nine tenths were seen once. The specimen was peripheral blood. The source is an older man with active COVID-19.

The chain couples TRBV19 to TRBJ2-1, with a weak D call TRBD2 (5 bases). The CDR3 totals 12 residues. CDR1 LNHDA and CDR2 SQIVND come from the germline V gene (reference sequence). The V end lost 6 bases, the J end lost 8 bases, and 11 bases lay between the germline ends. DNA of the CDR3: TGTGCCAGTAGAAATCGGGATTATGAGCAGTTCTTC. Encoded protein: CASRNRDYEQFF.

The chain links TRBV11-2 to TRBJ1-6; D remains unclear. Per germline, CDR1 SGHAT and CDR2 FQNNGV. The CDR3 is 13 amino acids. The V and J ends lost 5 bases and 10 bases respectively, with 12 bases between them. CDR3 in amino acids: CASSPGGQSPLHF. As DNA, the CDR3 is TGTGCCAGCAGCCCGGGAGGGCAATCACCCCTCCACTTT.

The rearrangement links TRBV10-1 to TRBJ2-1, with 9 bases fitting TRBD2. CDR3 length equals 16 residues. CDR1 WNHNN and CDR2 SYGVQD come from the germline V gene (reference sequence). CDR3 bases: TGCCCCGGCGGGGGGGAACGGGAGAGCTCCTACAATGAGCAGTTCTTC. This translates into CPGGGERESSYNEQFF.

The rearrangement links TRBV7-8 to TRBJ2-5; 8 bases agree with TRBD2. The V gene end was trimmed by 3 bases and the J gene end by 4 bases; junction bases not matched to a gene: 7. The CDR3 has 15 residues. CDR1 SGHVS and CDR2 FQNEAQ come from the germline V gene. The CDR3 sequence is CASSLGSGGRETQYF. The CDR3 DNA sequence: TGTGCCAGCAGCTTGGGGTCGGGGGGGCGAGAGACCCAGTACTTC. Based on the CDR3 plus reference TRBV7-8 and TRBJ2-5, the full variable domain is GAGVSQSPRYKVAKRGQDVALRCDPISGHVSLFWYQQALGQGPEFLTYFQNEAQLDKSGLPSDRFFAERPEGSVSTLKIQRTQQEDSAVYLCASSLGSGGRETQYFGPGTRLLVL.